This T cell receptor (beta chain) comes out of a study of shared clonotypes between healthy human individuals (dated by TCRdb to 2019 to 2021). About the investigation overall: The cohort included a few men and a couple of women between 18 and 49 years of age. For each donor, three plates each were used for CD4 naive and CD4 memory, two plates were used for CD8 naive, and one plate was used for CD8 memory. To estimate repertoire size and how much clonotype sharing occurs between individuals, the study deeply sequenced the blood TCR repertoires of about 5 healthy adults. To increase sequencing depth and limit assay-specific biases, TCR repertoire library preparation and sequencing were carried out by different laboratories using diverse techniques. Between about 0.8 and 8.9 billion PBMCs per donor were obtained by leukapheresis.

For the CD8 naive samples, CD45RO-negative cells were positively selected for CCR7, yielding a CD45RA+CCR7+ population from which TemRA cells were excluded. The donors were healthy, HIV-negative adults with no recently reported acute infections or vaccinations. Every donor was a Caucasian adult living in Nashville, Tennessee, USA. Blood was obtained by leukapheresis, after which PBMCs were separated by Ficoll-Histopaque density gradient centrifugation and cryopreserved in liquid nitrogen vapor phase. Analytical flow cytometry was used to check the purity and quantity of each magnetically sorted T cell population. From each sorted fraction, genomic DNA was isolated and quantified by UV absorbance on a Nanodrop 2000c. The junction shows trimming of 4 bases on V and 3 bases on J, plus 21 bases between the germline ends. Reading from cysteine to phenylalanine, the CDR3 counts 18 amino acids. Only the CDR3 DNA stays, 54 bases, in frame from base 1. The germline V gene (reference sequence) yields MNHEY for CDR1 and SMNVEV for CDR2.

What the study reported, not specific to this receptor: Roughly 5.2% of naive CD4, around 3.6% of naive CD8, approximately 2% of memory CD4, and approximately 0.4% of memory CD8 clonotypes were shared across several donors. Higher generation probabilities were observed for clonotypes shared by all four sorted-subset donors than for non-shared clonotypes. The small number of donors limited the genetic and exposure-history diversity represented. Estimated clonotype richness was generally larger for naive than for memory subsets. Pairwise subsampling indicated that sequencing depth was expected to affect the degree of clonotype sharing among donors. Rarefaction of sorted-subset datasets indicated incomplete sequencing despite the large sequencing depth. Sampling was restricted to blood, and TCR repertoires in tissue are likely to differ from TCR repertoires in blood.

Using the deep immunoSEQ assay, TCR CDR3 regions were amplified from genomic DNA by multiplex PCR. Genomic DNA extracted from each cell subset was distributed evenly over all wells of several immunoSEQ 96-well plates, and each plate served as one replicate. For sorted subsets, about 200 ng genomic DNA, equal to tens of thousands of T cell genomes, was loaded into each replicate PCR. The purified libraries were quantified using a Qubit 3.0 fluorometer, sized with a Bioanalyzer 2100, and then quantified again using the KAPA Library Quantification kit. Every immunoSEQ 96-well plate was sequenced on a separate single-read 150-cycle Illumina NextSeq 550 flow cell. The paper's data handling went like this. Because the immunoSEQ output held only junctional sequences and lacked quality scores, the filtering could not match the filtering applied to full-length reads. To assign V/J genes and CDR3, sequences were annotated using PyIR, a Python wrapper for IgBLAST v1.9, with IMGT germline references. Reads were removed for weak V/J assignments (E-value above 1e-6), missing CDR3, stop codons, out-of-frame junctions, or ambiguous translated residues. V3J clonotypes were defined as sequences sharing the same inferred V gene, J gene, and CDR3 amino acid sequence. Percentage overlap between repertoires was computed as shared unique clonotypes divided by the size of the smaller repertoire. RTK rarefaction, the Chao1 estimator, and Recon v2.1 estimates of unobserved clonotypes were used to assess repertoire richness. Generation probabilities were computed with OLGA for all TCRbeta clonotypes obtained by the gDNA method from a handful of donors. The table was pulled from immuneACCESS by TCRdb, which kept in-frame rearrangements only. Such tables lose some clones; where checked, under half of the loss comes from unresolved V genes, and the rest has no known cause. D and trimming come from the DNA, and the V and J calls and clone size come from that table. In this sample the table shows just over 2,000,000 clones, roughly 94% of which occur a single time. The leading ten clones occupy around 1.1% of the sample.

Turning to this clone: What antigen it recognizes has not been identified. No much larger clonotype is one base removed from it; base qualities were not supplied.

This TCR was sampled from a young man in good health. Sequenced sample: naive CD8+ T cells sorted from blood. The cell subset or site label on this specimen signifies: CD45RA+CCR7+. This chain joins TRBV27 to TRBJ1-4, with no D gene named confidently. At the DNA level, the sequence is TGTGCCAGCAGTTCCCGACCCGTATCTCCAACCGCTAATGAAAAACTGTTTTTT. This sequence encodes CASSSRPVSPTANEKLFF.